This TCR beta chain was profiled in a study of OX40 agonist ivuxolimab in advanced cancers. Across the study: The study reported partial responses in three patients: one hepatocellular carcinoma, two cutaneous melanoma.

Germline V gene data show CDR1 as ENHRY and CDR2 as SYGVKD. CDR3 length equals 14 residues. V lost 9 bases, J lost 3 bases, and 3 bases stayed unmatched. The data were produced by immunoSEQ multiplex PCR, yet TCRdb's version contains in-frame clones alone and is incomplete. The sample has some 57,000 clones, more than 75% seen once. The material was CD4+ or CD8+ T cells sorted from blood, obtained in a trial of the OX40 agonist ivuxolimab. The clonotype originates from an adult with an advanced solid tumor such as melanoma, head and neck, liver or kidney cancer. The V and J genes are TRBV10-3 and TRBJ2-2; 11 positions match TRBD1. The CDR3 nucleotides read TGTGCCATAAGGGGACAGGGGGACACCGGGGAGCTGTTTTTT. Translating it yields CAIRGQGDTGELFF.